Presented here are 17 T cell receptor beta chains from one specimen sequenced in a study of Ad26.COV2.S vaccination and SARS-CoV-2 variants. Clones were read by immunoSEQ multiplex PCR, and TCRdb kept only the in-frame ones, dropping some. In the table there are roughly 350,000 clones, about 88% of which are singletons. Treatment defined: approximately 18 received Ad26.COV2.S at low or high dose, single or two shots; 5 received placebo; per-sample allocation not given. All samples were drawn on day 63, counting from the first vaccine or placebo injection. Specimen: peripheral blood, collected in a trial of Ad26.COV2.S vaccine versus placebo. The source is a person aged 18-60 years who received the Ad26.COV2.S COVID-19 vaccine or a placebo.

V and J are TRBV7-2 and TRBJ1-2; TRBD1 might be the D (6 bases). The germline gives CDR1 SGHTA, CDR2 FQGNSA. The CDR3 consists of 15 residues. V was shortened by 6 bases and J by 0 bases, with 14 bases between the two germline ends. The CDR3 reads CASRGDTLANYGYTF. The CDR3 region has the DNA TGTGCCAGCAGGGGGGACACTTTAGCTAACTATGGCTACACCTTC.

The CDR3 bases are TGTGCCAGTAACCCGGGACTAGCTTACGAGCAGTACTTC. It codes for CASNPGLAYEQYF. This chain connects TRBV19 to TRBJ2-7; 9 bases fit TRBD2. Germline CDR1 and CDR2: LNHDA and SQIVND (reference sequence). V gave up 7 bases and J gave up 4 bases; unmatched junction bases: 5. The CDR3 is 13 residues long.

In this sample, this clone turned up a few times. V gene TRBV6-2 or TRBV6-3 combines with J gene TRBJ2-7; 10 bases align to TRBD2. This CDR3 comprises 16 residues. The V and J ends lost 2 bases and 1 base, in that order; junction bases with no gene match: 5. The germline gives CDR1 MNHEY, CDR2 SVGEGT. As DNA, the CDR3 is TGTGCCAGCAGTTACGGCATGGGACTAGCGTCCTACGAGCAGTACTTC. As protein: CASSYGMGLASYEQYF.

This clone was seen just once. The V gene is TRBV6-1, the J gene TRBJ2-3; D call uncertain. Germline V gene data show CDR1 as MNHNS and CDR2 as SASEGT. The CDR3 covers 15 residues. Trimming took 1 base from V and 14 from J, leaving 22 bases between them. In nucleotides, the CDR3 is TGTGCCAGCAGTGAAGTTGGAGTTTTAGGGCTGTTCTGGTATTTT. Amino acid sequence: CASSEVGVLGLFWYF.

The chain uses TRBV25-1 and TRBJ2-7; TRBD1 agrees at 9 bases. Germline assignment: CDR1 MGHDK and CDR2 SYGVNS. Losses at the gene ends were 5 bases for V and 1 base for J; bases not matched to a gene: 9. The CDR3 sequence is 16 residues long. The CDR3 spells CASSRKGTGSSYEQYF. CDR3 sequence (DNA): TGTGCCAGCAGTCGAAAGGGGACAGGGTCTTCCTACGAGCAGTACTTC.

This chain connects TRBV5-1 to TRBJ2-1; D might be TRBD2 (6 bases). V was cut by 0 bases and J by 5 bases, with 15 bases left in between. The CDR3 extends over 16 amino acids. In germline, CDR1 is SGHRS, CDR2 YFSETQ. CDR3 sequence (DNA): TGCGCCAGCAGCTTGGTATCCGGGAGTCCACACAATGAGCAGTTCTTC. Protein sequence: CASSLVSGSPHNEQFF.

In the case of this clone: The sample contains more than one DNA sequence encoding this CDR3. The CDR3 reads CASSFTGGNSYNEQFF. As DNA, the CDR3 is TGCGCCAGCAGCTTTACGGGGGGGAACTCCTACAATGAGCAGTTCTTC. V and J are TRBV5-1 and TRBJ2-1; 8 nucleotides align to TRBD2. The length of the CDR3 is 16 residues. Germline CDR1 reads SGHRS; CDR2 reads YFSETQ. With V trimmed by 2 bases and J by 0 bases, 4 bases remained unmatched.

The CDR3 protein is CATRRSSYNEQFF. The CDR3 DNA is TGTGCCACTCGCAGGTCCTCCTACAATGAGCAGTTCTTC. The genes are TRBV24-1 and TRBJ2-1; D remains unclear. Trimming removed 10 bases at V and 0 bases at J, with 9 bases between. The CDR3 runs to 13 residues. Germline V gene sequence: CDR1 KGHDR, CDR2 SFDVKD.

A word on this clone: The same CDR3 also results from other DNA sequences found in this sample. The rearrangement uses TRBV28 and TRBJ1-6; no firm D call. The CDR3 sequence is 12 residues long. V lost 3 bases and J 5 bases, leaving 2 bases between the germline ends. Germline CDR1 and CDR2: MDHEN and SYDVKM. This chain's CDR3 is CASSFNNSPLHF. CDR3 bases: TGTGCCAGCAGTTTTAATAATTCACCCCTCCACTTT. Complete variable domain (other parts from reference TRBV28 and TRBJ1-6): DVKVTQSSRYLVKRTGEKVFLECVQDMDHENMFWYRQDPGLGLRLIYFSYDVKMKEKGDIPEGYSVSREKKERFSLILESASTNQTSMYLCASSFNNSPLHFGNGTRLTVT.

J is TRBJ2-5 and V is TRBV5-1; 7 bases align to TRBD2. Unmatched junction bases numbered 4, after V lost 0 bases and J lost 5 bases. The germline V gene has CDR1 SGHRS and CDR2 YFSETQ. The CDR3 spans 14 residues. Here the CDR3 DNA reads TGCGCCAGCAGCTTGGGACTAGCCCAGGAGACCCAGTACTTC. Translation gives CASSLGLAQETQYF.

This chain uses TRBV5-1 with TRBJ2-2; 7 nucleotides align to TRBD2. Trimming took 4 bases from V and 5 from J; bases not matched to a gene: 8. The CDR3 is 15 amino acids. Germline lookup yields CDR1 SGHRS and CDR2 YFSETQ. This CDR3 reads CASSLPGGGTGELFF. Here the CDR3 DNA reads TGCGCCAGCAGCCTCCCGGGGGGAGGGACCGGGGAGCTGTTTTTT.

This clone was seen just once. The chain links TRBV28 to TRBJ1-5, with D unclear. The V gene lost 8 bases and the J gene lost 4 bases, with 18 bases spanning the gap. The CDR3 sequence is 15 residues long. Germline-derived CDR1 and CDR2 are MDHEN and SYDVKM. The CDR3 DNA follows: TGTGCCAGCGTCCCCGGGTCGGCGGGTAATCAGCCCCAGCATTTT. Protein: CASVPGSAGNQPQHF.

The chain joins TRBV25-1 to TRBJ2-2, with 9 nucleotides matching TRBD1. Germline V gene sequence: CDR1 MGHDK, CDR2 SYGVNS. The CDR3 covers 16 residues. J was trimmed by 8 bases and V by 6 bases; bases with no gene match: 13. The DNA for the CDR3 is TGTGCCAGCAGGGCAGGCGGGACAGGGTTCACGGGGGAGCTGTTTTTT. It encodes CASRAGGTGFTGELFF. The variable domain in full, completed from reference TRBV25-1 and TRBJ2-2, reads EADIYQTPRYLVIGTGKKITLECSQTMGHDKMYWYQQDPGMELHLIHYSYGVNSTEKGDLSSESTVSRIRTEHFPLTLESARPSHTSQYLCASRAGGTGFTGELFFGEGSRLTVL.

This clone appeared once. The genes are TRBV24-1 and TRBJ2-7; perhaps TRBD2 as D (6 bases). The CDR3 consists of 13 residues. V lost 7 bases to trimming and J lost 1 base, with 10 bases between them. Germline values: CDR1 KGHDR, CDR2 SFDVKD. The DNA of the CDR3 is TGTGCCACCAGAACTAGCACGTCCTACGAGCAGTACTTC. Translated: CATRTSTSYEQYF.

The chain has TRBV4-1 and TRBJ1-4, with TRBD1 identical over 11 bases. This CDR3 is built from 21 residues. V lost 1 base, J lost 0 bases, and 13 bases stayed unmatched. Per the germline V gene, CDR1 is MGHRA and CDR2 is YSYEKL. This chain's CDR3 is CASSQGGGQGVRLSTNEKLFF. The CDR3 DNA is TGCGCCAGCAGCCAAGGTGGGGGACAGGGGGTTCGTCTGTCAACTAATGAAAAACTGTTTTTT.

The chain's CDR3 is CASSLQAYEQYF. The DNA of the CDR3 is TGCGCCAGCAGCTTGCAGGCCTACGAGCAGTACTTC. The V call is TRBV5-1, the J call TRBJ2-7; D is unresolved. The germline CDR1 and CDR2 sequences are SGHRS and YFSETQ. V was trimmed by 1 base and J by 2 bases, leaving 4 bases between them. The CDR3 is 12 residues long. Combining the CDR3 with reference TRBV5-1 and TRBJ2-7 gives the whole variable domain KAGVTQTPRYLIKTRGQQVTLSCSPISGHRSVSWYQQTPGQGLQFLFEYFSETQRNKGNFPGRFSGRQFSNSRSEMNVSTLELGDSALYLCASSLQAYEQYFGPGTRLTVT.

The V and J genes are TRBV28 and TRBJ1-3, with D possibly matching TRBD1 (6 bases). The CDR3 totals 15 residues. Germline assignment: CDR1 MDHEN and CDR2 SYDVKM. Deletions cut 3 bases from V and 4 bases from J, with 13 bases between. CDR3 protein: CASSFQTGLGNTIYF. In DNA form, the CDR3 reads TGTGCCAGCAGTTTCCAGACAGGACTGGGAAACACCATATATTTT. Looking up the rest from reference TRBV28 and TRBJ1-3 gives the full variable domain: DVKVTQSSRYLVKRTGEKVFLECVQDMDHENMFWYRQDPGLGLRLIYFSYDVKMKEKGDIPEGYSVSREKKERFSLILESASTNQTSMYLCASSFQTGLGNTIYFGEGSWLTVV.